A selection of T cell receptor beta chains follows, all from one sample in a study of early T cells in non-severe SARS-CoV-2 infection. A single record per CDR3 protein comes from TCRdb applying MiXCR to the 5' RACE reads. The table shows tens of thousands of distinct CDR3 sequences, with about 9.8% occurring only once. The sequenced sample consisted of whole blood. The receptors were gathered from an adult who was a healthcare worker with PCR-confirmed SARS-CoV-2 infection or an uninfected control (not recorded which). Both conserved end residues are part of each CDR3. Each record gives: clone size, J gene, D gene, V gene, CDR3 protein, CDR3 DNA. D genes are given only for firm matches. Not all rows give a size; the values are once, few, many and, for expanded clones, a class.

clone size: once
J gene: TRBJ2-1
D gene: .
V gene: TRBV13
CDR3 protein: CASSSGRGNEQFF
CDR3 DNA: TGTGCCAGCAGCTCAGGACGGGGGAATGAGCAGTTCTTC

clone size: many
J gene: TRBJ1-1
D gene: .
V gene: TRBV20-1
CDR3 protein: CSATGNTEAFF
CDR3 DNA: TGCAGTGCTACAGGGAACACTGAAGCTTTCTTT

clone size: .
J gene: TRBJ1-1
D gene: .
V gene: TRBV11-3
CDR3 protein: CASSLDLVMGVRNTEAFF
CDR3 DNA: TGTGCCAGCAGCTTAGATCTAGTCATGGGGGTTAGGAACACTGAAGCTTTCTTT

clone size: many
J gene: TRBJ2-1
D gene: .
V gene: TRBV7-9
CDR3 protein: CASSLGPGQEQFF
CDR3 DNA: TGTGCCAGCAGCTTAGGGCCGGGACAAGAGCAGTTCTTC

clone size: many
J gene: TRBJ2-5
D gene: .
V gene: TRBV28
CDR3 protein: CASSFSRGQETQYF
CDR3 DNA: TGTGCCAGCAGTTTCAGTCGGGGTCAAGAGACCCAGTACTTC

clone size: few
J gene: TRBJ2-1
D gene: TRBD2
V gene: TRBV29-1
CDR3 protein: CSVHSGRAYEQFF
CDR3 DNA: TGCAGCGTCCATAGCGGGAGGGCCTATGAGCAGTTCTTC

clone size: many
J gene: TRBJ2-7
D gene: .
V gene: TRBV4-3
CDR3 protein: CASSPGLAAYEQYF
CDR3 DNA: TGCGCCAGCAGCCCTGGGTTAGCGGCCTACGAGCAGTACTTC

clone size: many
J gene: TRBJ2-3
D gene: TRBD2
V gene: TRBV28
CDR3 protein: CASSSQRGKAGEDTQYF
CDR3 DNA: TGTGCCAGCAGTTCCCAGCGGGGGAAGGCGGGAGAGGATACGCAGTATTTT

clone size: .
J gene: TRBJ2-7
D gene: .
V gene: TRBV5-1
CDR3 protein: CASRETGLSYEQYF
CDR3 DNA: TGCGCCAGCAGGGAAACGGGACTCAGCTACGAGCAGTACTTC

clone size: many
J gene: TRBJ1-5
D gene: TRBD1
V gene: TRBV27
CDR3 protein: CASSRRIPGQGFDQPQHF
CDR3 DNA: TGTGCCAGCAGCCGTCGCATACCGGGACAGGGGTTCGATCAGCCCCAGCATTTT

clone size: many
J gene: TRBJ2-3
D gene: .
V gene: TRBV10-3
CDR3 protein: CAISEGGPDTQYF
CDR3 DNA: TGTGCCATCAGTGAAGGGGGTCCAGATACGCAGTATTTT

clone size: few
J gene: TRBJ1-4
D gene: .
V gene: TRBV28
CDR3 protein: CASSLILGTTNEKLFF
CDR3 DNA: TGTGCCAGCAGTTTAATCCTGGGGACAACTAATGAAAAACTGTTTTTT

clone size: few
J gene: TRBJ2-1
D gene: TRBD2
V gene: TRBV19
CDR3 protein: CASSQRGRTANEQFF
CDR3 DNA: TGTGCCAGTAGCCAGCGGGGTAGGACTGCCAATGAGCAGTTCTTC

clone size: many
J gene: TRBJ2-4
D gene: .
V gene: TRBV4-3
CDR3 protein: CASSPGGGRGKNIQYF
CDR3 DNA: TGCGCCAGCAGCCCAGGAGGGGGTAGGGGCAAAAACATTCAGTACTTC

clone size: many
J gene: TRBJ2-1
D gene: TRBD2
V gene: TRBV27
CDR3 protein: CASSPYSSGSSYNEQFF
CDR3 DNA: TGTGCCAGCAGCCCTTATAGCAGCGGGAGCTCCTACAATGAGCAGTTCTTC

clone size: many
J gene: TRBJ2-1
D gene: TRBD2
V gene: TRBV5-4
CDR3 protein: CASSRDYNNEQFF
CDR3 DNA: TGTGCCAGCAGCCGGGACTACAACAATGAGCAGTTCTTC